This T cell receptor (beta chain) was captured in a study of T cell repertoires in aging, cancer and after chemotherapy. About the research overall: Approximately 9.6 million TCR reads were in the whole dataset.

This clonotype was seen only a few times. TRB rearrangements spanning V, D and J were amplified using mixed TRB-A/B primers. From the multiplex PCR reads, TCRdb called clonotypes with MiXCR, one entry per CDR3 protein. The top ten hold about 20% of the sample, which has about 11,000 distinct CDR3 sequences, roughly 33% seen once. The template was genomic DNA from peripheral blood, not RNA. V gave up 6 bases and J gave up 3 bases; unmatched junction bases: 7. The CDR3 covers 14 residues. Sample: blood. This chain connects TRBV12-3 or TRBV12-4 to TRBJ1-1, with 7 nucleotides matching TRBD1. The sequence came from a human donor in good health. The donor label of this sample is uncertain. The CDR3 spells CASSQGDRDTEAFF. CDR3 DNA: TGTGCCAGCAGCCAGGGGGACAGAGACACTGAAGCTTTCTTT.